These 9 T cell receptor beta chains share one sample of origin, sequenced in a study of cytomegalovirus exposure and HLA in healthy donors. Primers for the PCR totalled 60 Vbeta and 13 Jbeta. Data came from immunoSEQ multiplex PCR; TCRdb stores just in-frame clones and leaves some out. The sample yields roughly 43,000 clones, about 60% seen once. The sample comprised PBMCs. These receptors all stem from a human donor in good health.

This clone occurred a few times. The chain uses TRBV5-1 and TRBJ2-7; 7 bases fit TRBD2. There are 16 residues in the CDR3. V lost 0 bases and J lost 3; bases outside the gene matches: 9. Germline CDR1 is SGHRS and CDR2 is YFSETQ. CDR3 nucleotide sequence: TGCGCCAGCAGCTTGGCTTTAGGGTCGGGGGGCTACGAGCAGTACTTC. Its translation: CASSLALGSGGYEQYF.

The gene calls are TRBV10-1 and TRBJ2-7; D unclear. V was pared by 0 bases and J by 6 bases, with 12 bases between. The CDR3 runs to 14 residues. Germline V gives CDR1 WNHNN, CDR2 SYGVQD (reference sequence). CDR3 sequence (DNA): TGCGCCAGCAGTGAGTCATCGGCGGCTGGCGAGCAGTACTTC. Protein product: CASSESSAAGEQYF.

This chain connects TRBV4-2 to TRBJ1-6; tentative D call: TRBD1 (5 bases). CDR3 length: 14 residues. V was trimmed by 0 bases and J by 6 bases, leaving 6 bases between them. Per germline, CDR1 LGHNA and CDR2 YNFKEQ. This chain's CDR3 is CASSQDRANSPLHF. CDR3 coding DNA: TGTGCCAGCAGCCAAGACAGGGCTAATTCACCCCTCCACTTT.

This clone was recorded a few times. This sequence joins TRBV11-2 and TRBJ2-3, with 8 bases lining up with TRBD1. The CDR3 extends over 16 amino acids. The ends lost 5 bases at V and 3 bases at J; junction bases unmatched: 10. Germline V gene sequence: CDR1 SGHAT, CDR2 FQNNGV. Here the CDR3 reads CASSLTAGGLTDTQYF. CDR3 nucleotides: TGTGCCAGCAGCCTAACAGCAGGGGGCTTAACAGATACGCAGTATTTT.

The chain joins TRBV11-2 to TRBJ1-6; D is undetermined. Trimming stripped 3 bases from V and 8 bases from J, with 11 bases between. The CDR3 runs to 14 residues. Germline V gene data show CDR1 as SGHAT and CDR2 as FQNNGV. The CDR3 reads CASSLAPGYSPLHF. DNA of the CDR3: TGTGCCAGCAGCTTGGCACCGGGGTATTCACCCCTCCACTTT. Drawing the rest from reference TRBV11-2 and TRBJ1-6, the complete variable domain is EAGVAQSPRYKIIEKRQSVAFWCNPISGHATLYWYQQILGQGPKLLIQFQNNGVVDDSQLPKDRFSAERLKGVDSTLKIQPAKLEDSAVYLCASSLAPGYSPLHFGNGTRLTVT.

V and J are TRBV28 and TRBJ1-3; no clear D. V lost 5 bases and J 4 bases, leaving 9 bases between the germline ends. Germline values: CDR1 MDHEN, CDR2 SYDVKM. The CDR3 is made up of 13 amino acids. CDR3 nucleotides: TGTGCCAGCAGTCTAACGGGGGGAAACACCATATATTTT. Protein sequence: CASSLTGGNTIYF.

The chain uses TRBV5-1 and TRBJ2-5; the match to TRBD1 covers 11 bases. The V gene end was trimmed by 4 bases and the J gene end by 4 bases; junction bases not matched to a gene: 3. The CDR3 runs 14 residues. The germline V gene has CDR1 SGHRS and CDR2 YFSETQ. The CDR3 sequence: CASSGQGASETQYF. The CDR3 nucleotides read TGCGCCAGCAGCGGACAGGGGGCGTCAGAGACCCAGTACTTC.

The CDR3 is CASSLDPGLVRREQFF. In nucleotides, the CDR3 is TGTGCCAGCAGCTTAGACCCGGGACTAGTTCGACGTGAGCAGTTCTTC. The genes are TRBV7-9 and TRBJ2-1; 8 nucleotides line up with TRBD2. This CDR3 is built from 16 residues. V trimming: 1 base; J trimming: 9 bases; junction bases outside the gene matches: 11. Germline CDR1 and CDR2: SEHNR and FQNEAQ (reference sequence). The complete variable domain, with remaining parts taken from reference TRBV7-9 and TRBJ2-1, reads DTGVSQNPRHKITKRGQNVTFRCDPISEHNRLYWYRQTLGQGPEFLTYFQNEAQLEKSRLLSDRFSAERPKGSFSTLEIQRTEQGDSAMYLCASSLDPGLVRREQFFGPGTRLTVL.

This rearrangement joins TRBV20-1 to TRBJ1-2; 10 nucleotides align to TRBD1. This CDR3 region has 11 residues. CDR1 is DFQATT, CDR2 SNEGSKA, per germline (reference sequence). The V gene end was trimmed by 6 bases and the J gene end by 8 bases; junction bases not matched to a gene: 3. The CDR3 sequence: CSARTGGGYTF. The DNA for the CDR3 is TGCAGTGCGAGGACAGGGGGGGGCTACACCTTC.